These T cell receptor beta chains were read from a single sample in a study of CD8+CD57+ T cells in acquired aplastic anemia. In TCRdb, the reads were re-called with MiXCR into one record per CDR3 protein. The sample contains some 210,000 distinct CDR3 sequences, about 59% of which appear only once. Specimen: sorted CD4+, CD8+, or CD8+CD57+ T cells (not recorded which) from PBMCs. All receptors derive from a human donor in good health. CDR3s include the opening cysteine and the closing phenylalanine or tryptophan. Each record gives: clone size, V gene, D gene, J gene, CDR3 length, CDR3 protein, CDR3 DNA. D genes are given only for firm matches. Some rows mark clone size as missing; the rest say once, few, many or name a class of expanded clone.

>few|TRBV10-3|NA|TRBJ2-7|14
CAISESGRAYEQYF
TGTGCCATCAGTGAGTCGGGCAGAGCCTACGAGCAGTACTTC
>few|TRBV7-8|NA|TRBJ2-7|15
CASSWTADSSYEQYF
TGTGCCAGCAGCTGGACGGCGGATAGCTCCTACGAGCAGTACTTC
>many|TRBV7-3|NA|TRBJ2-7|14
CASSLLPGSYEQYF
TGTGCCAGCAGCTTACTACCGGGGTCCTACGAGCAGTACTTC
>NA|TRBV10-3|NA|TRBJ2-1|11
CAISSGREQFF
TGTGCCATCAGTTCCGGGCGGGAGCAGTTCTTC
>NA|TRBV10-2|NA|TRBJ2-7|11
CASSEGIEQYF
TGCGCCAGCAGTGAGGGGATCGAGCAGTACTTC
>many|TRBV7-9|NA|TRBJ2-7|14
CASSYPGLPYEQYF
TGTGCCAGCAGCTACCCGGGACTCCCCTACGAGCAGTACTTC
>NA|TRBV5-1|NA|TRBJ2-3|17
CASSLAGRLLDTDTQYF
TGCGCCAGCAGCTTGGCAGGCAGACTATTGGACACAGATACGCAGTATTTT
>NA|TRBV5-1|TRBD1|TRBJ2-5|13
CASRLTGEETQYF
TGCGCCAGCAGGTTGACAGGGGAAGAGACCCAGTACTTC
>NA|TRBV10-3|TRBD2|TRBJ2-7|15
CAISDVGGRTYEQYF
TGTGCCATCAGTGATGTGGGGGGGAGAACCTACGAGCAGTACTTC
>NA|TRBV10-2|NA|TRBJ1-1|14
CASSVTVENTEAFF
TGCGCCAGCAGTGTTACAGTCGAGAACACTGAAGCTTTCTTT
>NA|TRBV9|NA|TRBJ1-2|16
CASRGGGGGFDYGYTF
TGTGCCAGCAGGGGGGGGGGGGGAGGGTTCGACTATGGCTACACCTTC